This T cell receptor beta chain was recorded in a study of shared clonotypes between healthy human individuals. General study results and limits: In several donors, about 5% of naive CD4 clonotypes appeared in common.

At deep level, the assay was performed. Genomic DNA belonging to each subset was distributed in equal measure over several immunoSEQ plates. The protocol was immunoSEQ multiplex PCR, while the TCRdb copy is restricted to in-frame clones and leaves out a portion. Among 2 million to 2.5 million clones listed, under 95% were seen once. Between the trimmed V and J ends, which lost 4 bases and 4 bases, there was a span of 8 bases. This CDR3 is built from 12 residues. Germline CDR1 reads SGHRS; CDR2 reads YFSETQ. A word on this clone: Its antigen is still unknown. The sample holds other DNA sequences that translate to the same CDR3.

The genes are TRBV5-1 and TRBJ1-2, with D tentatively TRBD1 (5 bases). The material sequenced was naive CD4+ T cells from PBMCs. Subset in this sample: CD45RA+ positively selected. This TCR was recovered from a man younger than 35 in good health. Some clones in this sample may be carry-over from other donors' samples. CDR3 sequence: CASSADSYGYTF. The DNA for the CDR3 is TGCGCCAGCAGCGCTGACAGCTATGGCTACACCTTC.